This T cell receptor (beta chain) was found in a study of OX40 agonist ivuxolimab in advanced cancers. Study background: The dose-escalation group included hepatocellular carcinoma, melanoma, renal cell carcinoma and head and neck cancer. Of the participants, roughly 40% had some prior anti-PD-1, anti-PD-L1 or anti-CTLA-4 therapy, which was allowed.

Note on this clone: Its antigen is not known.

Whole-study findings and limits: Clonal expansion was seen in CD4+ and CD8+ blood T cells by week 6 at 0.1 to 3.0 mg/kg.

TCRdb's table, derived via immunoSEQ multiplex PCR, lists solely in-frame clones and lacks some. This table has 70,000 to 100,000 clones, around nine tenths appearing once. The V segment lost 4 bases and the J segment 4 bases; nucleotides outside the gene matches: 11. Germline CDR1 MNHEY, CDR2 SVGAGI. The CDR3 totals 16 residues. This chain links TRBV6-5 with TRBJ1-1; 8 nucleotides match TRBD1. The material was CD4+ or CD8+ T cells sorted from blood, obtained in a trial of the OX40 agonist ivuxolimab. The receptor's source is an adult with an advanced solid tumor such as melanoma, head and neck, liver or kidney cancer. The CDR3 spells CASSSPSLTGGTEAFF. CDR3 in DNA: TGTGCCAGCAGTTCACCCTCTTTAACAGGGGGCACTGAAGCTTTCTTT.